These 28 T cell receptor beta chains share one sample of origin, sequenced in a study of T-cell memory formation after mild COVID-19. TCRdb independently ran MiXCR on the 5' RACE reads; one entry per CDR3 protein. Of 150,000 or so distinct CDR3 sequences in the sample, about 14% are singletons; the top ten hold 13% to 15%. Sequencing was carried out using PBMCs or a T cell subset sorted from them (not recorded which). These receptors came from an adult woman who had mild COVID-19 (a few samples of this study predate the infection). Cell type and time point are not known.

CDR3 sequence reads: CASSMLLRGDYNEQFF. CDR3 nucleotide sequence: TGTGCCAGTAGTATGCTCCTGAGAGGGGACTACAATGAGCAGTTCTTC. The V gene is TRBV19, the J gene TRBJ2-1; the D gene could be TRBD1 or TRBD2 (5 bases each). The V gene lost 3 bases and the J gene lost 3 bases, with 15 bases spanning the gap. CDR3 length equals 16 residues. Germline V CDR1 and CDR2: LNHDA, SQIVND (reference sequence).

Only a few counts were recorded for this clonotype. The chain has TRBV10-3 and TRBJ1-6, with 8 bases aligning to TRBD1. J gave up 8 bases and V 8 bases, and 5 bases lay outside the gene matches. This CDR3 region has 13 residues. Germline-derived CDR1 and CDR2 are ENHRY and SYGVKD. CDR3 region: CAIQGTGDSPLHF. CDR3 nucleotide sequence: TGTGCCATCCAGGGGACAGGCGATTCACCCCTCCACTTT.

The J gene is TRBJ2-1, the V gene TRBV25-1; 9 nucleotides align to TRBD1. The V and J ends lost 1 base and 4 bases, in that order; junction bases with no gene match: 23. Per the germline V gene, CDR1 is MGHDK and CDR2 is SYGVNS. This CDR3 has 22 amino acids. CDR3 amino acids: CASSESTALGQGPNNVYNEQFF. The CDR3, as DNA: TGTGCCAGCAGTGAATCTACAGCGTTGGGACAGGGACCCAATAACGTATACAATGAGCAGTTCTTC.

This clonotype has at least ten counts. The V call is TRBV2, the J call TRBJ2-1; TRBD1 matches 8 bases. The CDR3 consists of 12 residues. The V gene end was trimmed by 5 bases and the J gene end by 9 bases; junction bases not matched to a gene: 3. The germline CDR1 and CDR2 sequences are SNHLY and FYNNEI. CDR3 protein: CASSRQGTEQFF. CDR3 coding DNA: TGTGCCAGCAGTCGACAGGGGACTGAGCAGTTCTTC.

Note on this clonotype: Germline is not matched at one junction end, which may reflect a read error. This chain uses TRBV4-1 with TRBJ2-3; D gene unclear. The CDR3 length is 15 residues. CDR1 MGHRA and CDR2 YSYEKL come from the germline V gene. The DNA of the CDR3 is TGCGCCAGCAGCCAAGATGACATGGTGGGCGATACGAAGTATTTT. As protein: CASSQDDMVGDTKYF.

This clonotype has only one observation. The chain is built from TRBV5-1 and TRBJ2-3; 9 nucleotides match TRBD2. CDR3 length equals 15 residues. V lost 4 bases to trimming and J lost 3 bases; unmatched junction nucleotides: 6. Germline CDR1 reads SGHRS; CDR2 reads YFSETQ. CDR3 amino acids: CASSDAGGPTDTQYF. CDR3 nucleotide sequence: TGCGCCAGCAGCGATGCGGGAGGGCCGACAGATACGCAGTATTTT.

This clonotype has more than one count but fewer than ten. The chain carries TRBV18 and TRBJ1-2, with 9 bases lining up with TRBD1. The length of the CDR3 is 15 residues. Germline lookup yields CDR1 KGHSH and CDR2 LQKENI. V was pared by 4 bases and J by 8 bases, with 11 bases of the junction left unmatched. As DNA, the CDR3 is TGTGCCAGCTCACTCCGGGACAGGGATCAAGGGGGCTACACCTTC. The encoded protein is CASSLRDRDQGGYTF.

The rearrangement links TRBV12-3 or TRBV12-4 to TRBJ1-5; 7 bases are shared with TRBD1. The V gene end was trimmed by 7 bases and the J gene end by 6 bases; junction bases not matched to a gene: 12. The CDR3 runs 15 residues. The CDR3 DNA is TGTGCCAGCACCCAGGGGGGGATTGTACCTCAGCCCCAGCATTTT. Translated: CASTQGGIVPQPQHF.

V and J are TRBV6-5 and TRBJ2-3; TRBD2 agrees at 7 bases. Looked up from germline, CDR1 is MNHEY and CDR2 is SVGAGI. CDR3 length: 16 residues. With 7 bases clipped from V and 5 bases from J, the junction kept 15 bases outside the gene matches. The CDR3 DNA reads as TGTGCCAGCACCCCTCTCGCCGGGACGGGAGGAGATACGCAGTATTTT. It codes for CASTPLAGTGGDTQYF.

The chain links TRBV18 to TRBJ2-5; TRBD2 might be the D (6 bases). The length of the CDR3 is 14 residues. CDR1 is KGHSH and CDR2 is LQKENI in the germline V gene. Trimming shortened V by 4 bases and J by 2 bases, and 11 bases separated the two germline ends. This CDR3 reads CASSRQSGQETQYF. As DNA, the CDR3 is TGTGCCAGCTCACGCCAGAGCGGGCAAGAGACCCAGTACTTC.

Relative to its sample, this clonotype is medium-sized. This sequence joins TRBV11-2 and TRBJ2-3; the D gene is possibly TRBD2 (6 bases). From germline, CDR1 is SGHAT and CDR2 FQNNGV. The CDR3 contains 22 residues. V was pared by 0 bases and J by 3 bases, with 31 bases between. CDR3 nucleotide sequence: TGTGCCAGCAGCTTAGACGTGGCGGGTAGCGGCCCCATGCCCGATCCGACAGATACGCAGTATTTT. As protein: CASSLDVAGSGPMPDPTDTQYF.

There are a few counts of this clonotype. This sequence joins TRBV6-5 and TRBJ2-7, with D perhaps matching TRBD2 (7 bases). Trimming removed 1 base at V and 6 bases at J, with 16 bases between. The CDR3 consists of 15 residues. Germline assignment: CDR1 MNHEY and CDR2 SVGAGI. The CDR3 bases are TGTGCCAGCAGTTACTTAGGCGGGAGAGGGGGCGAGCAGTACTTC. It encodes CASSYLGGRGGEQYF.

This chain joins TRBV7-9 and TRBJ2-2, with 8 nucleotides matching TRBD1. CDR3 length: 16 amino acids. Germline-derived CDR1 and CDR2 are SEHNR and FQNEAQ (reference sequence). With 5 bases clipped from V and 6 bases from J, the junction kept 11 bases outside the gene matches. CDR3 coding DNA: TGTGCCAGCAGCCCGACTGACAGGGGAAAGGCCGGGGAGCTGTTTTTT. Translation: CASSPTDRGKAGELFF. The full variable domain, rest sourced from reference TRBV7-9 and TRBJ2-2, is DTGVSQNPRHKITKRGQNVTFRCDPISEHNRLYWYRQTLGQGPEFLTYFQNEAQLEKSRLLSDRFSAERPKGSFSTLEIQRTEQGDSAMYLCASSPTDRGKAGELFFGEGSRLTVL.

V usage is TRBV9 and J usage is TRBJ1-4; TRBD1 matches at 7 bases. After removal of 3 bases from V and 3 bases from J, the junction contained 8 bases not matched to a gene. This CDR3 is built from 16 residues. Germline V CDR1 and CDR2: SGDLS, YYNGEE. As DNA, the CDR3 is TGTGCCAGCAGCGCGAAGACAGGGTTCGCTAATGAAAAACTGTTTTTT. Its translation: CASSAKTGFANEKLFF. Full variable domain (remainder filled in from reference TRBV9 and TRBJ1-4): DSGVTQTPKHLITATGQRVTLRCSPRSGDLSVYWYQQSLDQGLQFLIQYYNGEERAKGNILERFSAQQFPDLHSELNLSSLELGDSALYFCASSAKTGFANEKLFFGSGTQLSVL.

This clonotype was detected ten times or more. The rearrangement links TRBV29-1 to TRBJ2-1; D gene uncertain. CDR1 is SQVTM, CDR2 ANQGSEA, per germline. The CDR3 has 15 amino acids. The V and J ends lost 0 bases and 4 bases respectively, with 13 bases between them. CDR3 nucleotides: TGCAGCGTTGAAGAGGCGTCCCCACCGTACAATGAGCAGTTCTTC. Protein sequence: CSVEEASPPYNEQFF.

This clonotype has only a few counts. The chain links TRBV14 to TRBJ1-6, with 10 nucleotides matching TRBD1. The CDR3 sequence is 14 residues long. Germline loops: CDR1 SGHDN, CDR2 FVKESK. J lost 7 bases, V lost 6 bases, and 3 bases had no gene match. The CDR3 is CASRWGQGNSPLHF. The CDR3 DNA sequence: TGTGCCAGCAGATGGGGACAGGGGAATTCACCCCTCCACTTT.

The chain links TRBV15 to TRBJ2-1, with a tentative D call TRBD1 (6 bases). The V gene's germline CDR1 is LNHNV and CDR2 YYDKDF (reference sequence). This CDR3 is 15 amino acids long. V was clipped by 1 base and J by 2 bases, with 9 bases between them. CDR3 in DNA: TGTGCCACCAGCAGAGGACAGGCCACCTACAATGAGCAGTTCTTC. This translates into CATSRGQATYNEQFF.

This chain links TRBV9 with TRBJ2-1, with a tentative D call TRBD1 (7 bases). Germline V gene lookup returns CDR1 SGDLS and CDR2 YYNGEE. The CDR3 spans 14 residues. V was clipped by 3 bases and J by 8 bases, with 15 bases between them. The DNA of the CDR3 is TGTGCCAGCAGCGAGCAGGGGGGTCGGGATGAGCAGTTCTTC. Amino acid sequence: CASSEQGGRDEQFF. The full variable domain, rest sourced from reference TRBV9 and TRBJ2-1, is DSGVTQTPKHLITATGQRVTLRCSPRSGDLSVYWYQQSLDQGLQFLIQYYNGEERAKGNILERFSAQQFPDLHSELNLSSLELGDSALYFCASSEQGGRDEQFFGPGTRLTVL.

V and J are TRBV7-2 and TRBJ2-3, with D possibly matching TRBD1 (6 bases). The CDR3 has 15 amino acids. The ends were cut back, 4 bases at V and 3 bases at J, with 14 bases in the middle. Germline V gives CDR1 SGHTA, CDR2 FQGNSA. This chain's CDR3 is CASSSLGARTDTQYF. The CDR3 DNA sequence: TGTGCCAGCAGCTCCTTGGGGGCCAGGACAGATACGCAGTATTTT.

The V call is TRBV5-4, the J call TRBJ2-7; 7 nucleotides line up with TRBD1. There are 15 residues in the CDR3. Germline CDR1 reads SGHNT; CDR2 reads YYREEE (reference sequence). The ends lost 1 base at V and 3 bases at J; junction bases unmatched: 7. Written as DNA, the CDR3 is TGTGCCAGCAGCTTGAATCCCGCAGGGGGCTACGAGCAGTACTTC. This codes for CASSLNPAGGYEQYF.

This clonotype was recorded a few times. This chain joins TRBV7-2 and TRBJ2-5; D is perhaps TRBD1 (5 bases). The CDR3 is 16 amino acids. Germline V lookup: CDR1 SGHTA, CDR2 FQGNSA. Between the trimmed V and J ends, which lost 5 bases and 1 base, there was a span of 17 bases. CDR3 DNA: TGTGCCAGCAGCGCTGCAGGGTGGTACCCCCAAGAGACCCAGTACTTC. Residues: CASSAAGWYPQETQYF.

With respect to this clonotype: A single base separates this from a much larger clone, so it may be a read error. The V call is TRBV5-1, the J call TRBJ2-5; D is unclear. The CDR3 is 13 residues long. Germline V gene lookup returns CDR1 SGHRS and CDR2 YFSETQ. The CDR3 region is CACSPGLQETQYF. In DNA form, the CDR3 reads TGCGCCTGCAGCCCGGGTCTCCAAGAGACCCAGTACTTC.

This clonotype has more than one count but fewer than ten. The chain joins TRBV4-2 to TRBJ1-2, with TRBD1 matching 9 bases. V shed 2 bases, J shed 8 bases, and the junction held 6 bases outside the gene matches. The length of the CDR3 is 14 residues. In germline, CDR1 is LGHNA, CDR2 YNFKEQ. In DNA, the CDR3 is TGTGCCAGCAGCCAATACGACAGGGGGAACGGCTACACCTTC. Translating it yields CASSQYDRGNGYTF.

Notes on this clonotype: Germline is not matched at one junction end, which may reflect a read error. CDR3 nucleotide sequence: TGTGCTAGCAGCTTAGAGGAGCGGGGCGGCGCGAATGAGCAGTTCTTC. This translates into CASSLEERGGANEQFF. The rearrangement links TRBV7-7 to TRBJ2-1, with 7 bases fitting TRBD2. Germline-derived CDR1 and CDR2 are SSHAT and FNYEAQ (reference sequence). This CDR3 spans 16 amino acids. Full variable domain (remainder filled in from reference TRBV7-7 and TRBJ2-1): GAGVSQSPRYKVTKRGQDVTLRCDPISSHATLYWYQQALGQGPEFLTYFNYEAQPDKSGLPSDRFSAERPEGSISTLTIQRTEQRDSAMYRCASSLEERGGANEQFFGPGTRLTVL.

This clonotype has only a few counts. V usage is TRBV6-6 and J usage is TRBJ1-4, with D possibly being TRBD1 (6 bases). The length of the CDR3 is 18 residues. CDR1 is MNHNY and CDR2 is SVGAGI in the germline V gene (reference sequence). Trimming took 0 bases from V and 0 from J, leaving 14 bases between them. The DNA of the CDR3 is TGTGCCAGCAGTTACTCGACCGGGGGCAGGGCAACTAATGAAAAACTGTTTTTT. Translating gives CASSYSTGGRATNEKLFF.

A few counts support this clonotype. The V gene is TRBV12-3 or TRBV12-4, the J gene TRBJ2-1; TRBD2 matches 9 bases. Trimming cost V 4 bases and J 15 bases; bases outside gene matches: 7. CDR3 length: 12 residues. CDR3 region: CASSYPGTSPFF. The CDR3 DNA is TGTGCCAGCAGTTACCCCGGGACTAGCCCGTTCTTC.

This clonotype was detected a few times. As DNA, the CDR3 is TGTGCCAGCAGGACGGGCAATCAGCCCCAGCATTTT. As protein: CASRTGNQPQHF. The chain carries TRBV6-5 and TRBJ1-5; D remains ambiguous. The CDR3 loop spans 12 amino acids. Trimming cost V 6 bases and J 2 bases, with 5 bases left between them. Germline assignment: CDR1 MNHEY and CDR2 SVGAGI.

Many counts were recorded for this clonotype. J is TRBJ1-1 and V is TRBV5-1; possibly TRBD1 for D (6 bases). CDR1 and CDR2 (germline): SGHRS, YFSETQ. Trimming took 4 bases from V and 0 from J, leaving 13 bases between them. This CDR3 spans 15 amino acids. The CDR3 coding sequence is TGCGCCAGCAGCCAGAAGACAGGATTGAACACTGAAGCTTTCTTT. Translating gives CASSQKTGLNTEAFF.